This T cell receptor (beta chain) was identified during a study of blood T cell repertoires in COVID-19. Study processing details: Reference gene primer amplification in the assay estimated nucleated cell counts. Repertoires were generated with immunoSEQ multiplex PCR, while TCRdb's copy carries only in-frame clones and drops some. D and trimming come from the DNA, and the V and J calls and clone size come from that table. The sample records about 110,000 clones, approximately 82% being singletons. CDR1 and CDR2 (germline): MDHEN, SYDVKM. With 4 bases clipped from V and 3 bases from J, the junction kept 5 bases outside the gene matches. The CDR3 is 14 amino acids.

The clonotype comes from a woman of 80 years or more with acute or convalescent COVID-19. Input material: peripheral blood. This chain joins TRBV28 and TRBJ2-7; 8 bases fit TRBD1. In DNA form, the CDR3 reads TGTGCCAGCAGTTCGCCAGGGGGCCTCTACGAGCAGTACTTC. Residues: CASSSPGGLYEQYF.